This note documents a single TCR beta chain sequence. Its antigen is undetermined. The CDR3 is made up of 14 amino acids. Germline CDR1 SGHAT, CDR2 FQNNGV. V gave up 3 bases and J gave up 7 bases, with 12 bases separating them. Healthy bone marrow donors supplied every sample. The entry originates in a study of cytomegalovirus exposure and HLA in healthy donors. Study results and caveats: Solely CMV serostatus was available to characterize immune exposure. Usually a TCR sequence was rare, but some public TCRs were found in many donors.

Primers included in the PCR were 60 Vbeta and 13 Jbeta primers. Assay used: immunoSEQ multiplex PCR; TCRdb lists only in-frame clones, some missing. Among about 180,000 clones, more than 65% were seen once, and the ten largest hold around 1.2%. The source is a girl under 10 years old in good health and CMV-seropositive. The chain is built from TRBV11-2 and TRBJ1-4; perhaps TRBD1 as D (6 bases). Sequencing input: PBMCs. CDR3 amino acids: CASSFRTVAEKLFF. In nucleotides, the CDR3 is TGTGCCAGCAGCTTCAGGACAGTCGCTGAAAAACTGTTTTTT.